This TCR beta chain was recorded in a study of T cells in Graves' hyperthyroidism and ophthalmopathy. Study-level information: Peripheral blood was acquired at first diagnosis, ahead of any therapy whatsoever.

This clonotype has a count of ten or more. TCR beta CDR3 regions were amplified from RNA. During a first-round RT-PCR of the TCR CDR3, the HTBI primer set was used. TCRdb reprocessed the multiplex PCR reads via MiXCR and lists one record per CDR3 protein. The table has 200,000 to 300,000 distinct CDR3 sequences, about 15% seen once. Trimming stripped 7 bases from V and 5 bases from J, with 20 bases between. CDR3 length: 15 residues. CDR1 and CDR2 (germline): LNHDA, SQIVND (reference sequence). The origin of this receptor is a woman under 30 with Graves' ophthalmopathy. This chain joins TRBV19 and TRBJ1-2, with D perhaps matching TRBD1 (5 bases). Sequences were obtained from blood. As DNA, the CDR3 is TGTGCCAGTACCAAGGACACCCCGAACCTATATGGCTACACCTTC. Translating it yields CASTKDTPNLYGYTF.